This T cell receptor (beta chain) derives from a study of Graves' ophthalmopathy and Graves' hyperthyroidism. In this sample, this clonotype turned up once. The antigen is undetermined. Overall study findings and caveats: The majority of expanded thyroid clonotypes above 0.001 frequency also occurred in blood.

Amplification from RNA transcripts yielded the TCR beta CDR3 regions. First-round RT-PCR relied on HTBI primers, and a second-round multiplex PCR came next. TCRdb re-derived calls from the multiplex PCR reads in MiXCR, one entry per CDR3 protein. The sample yields roughly 600,000 distinct CDR3 sequences, less than 40% seen once. Orbital computed tomography, thyroid ultrasound, TRAb, serum thyroxine and clinical symptoms formed the basis of diagnosis. The CDR3 spans 14 residues. Germline-derived CDR1 and CDR2 are SGHTA and FQGNSA. With V trimmed by 5 bases and J by 6 bases, 9 bases remained unmatched. This receptor was taken from an adult man with Graves' hyperthyroidism. The sequenced material came from peripheral blood or thyroid tissue (not recorded which). The rearrangement joins TRBV7-2 to TRBJ1-1; 7 bases align to TRBD1. The CDR3: CASSPRTGRAEAFF. CDR3 nucleotides: TGTGCCAGCAGCCCCCGGACAGGTAGGGCTGAAGCTTTCTTT.